Presented here are 22 T cell receptor beta chains from one specimen sequenced in a study of shared clonotypes between healthy human individuals. Some clones are missing from TCRdb's copy, which holds only in-frame ones; the method was immunoSEQ multiplex PCR. The profile shows about 2.3 million clones, around 93% of them singletons. Sequenced input: naive CD4+ T cells from PBMCs. Subset specified: CD45RA+ positively selected. The receptors stem from a young man in good health. Some clones in this sample may be carry-over from other donors' samples.

The V gene is TRBV5-1, the J gene TRBJ1-5; the D gene is possibly TRBD1 (5 bases). This CDR3 has 14 residues. V shed 4 bases and J shed 6 bases, with 14 bases lying between them. The germline V gene has CDR1 SGHRS and CDR2 YFSETQ. The CDR3 region is CASSEGEQGQPQHF. Written as DNA, the CDR3 is TGCGCCAGCAGCGAAGGGGAGCAGGGTCAGCCCCAGCATTTT.

This chain connects TRBV19 to TRBJ2-7; the match to TRBD1 covers 8 bases. V was clipped by 2 bases and J by 3 bases; unmatched bases: 6. Germline loops: CDR1 LNHDA, CDR2 SQIVND (reference sequence). CDR3 length: 15 amino acids. The CDR3 region has the DNA TGTGCCAGTAGTATAAGCAGGACAGGGCGCTACGAGCAGTACTTC. Its protein is CASSISRTGRYEQYF.

The chain recombines TRBV7-2 with TRBJ2-7, with D possibly matching TRBD2 (6 bases). There are 12 residues in the CDR3. Per germline, CDR1 SGHTA and CDR2 FQGNSA. Trimming took off 4 bases at V and 6 bases at J, with 10 bases between the two ends. The CDR3 DNA reads TGTGCCAGCAGCTGGGACTTTGGCGAGCAGTACTTC. It encodes CASSWDFGEQYF.

This clone has more than one count but fewer than ten. The same CDR3 also results from other DNA sequences found in this sample. V gene TRBV28 combines with J gene TRBJ1-1; 9 bases agree with TRBD1. The CDR3 sequence is 14 residues long. Germline trimming cut 4 bases from V and 4 bases from J; bases unmatched to any gene: 4. Germline CDR1 reads MDHEN; CDR2 reads SYDVKM. DNA for the CDR3: TGTGCCAGCAGTTCGGGACAGGGCAGCACTGAAGCTTTCTTT. It specifies CASSSGQGSTEAFF.

Comment on this clone: Different DNA sequences within this sample yield the same CDR3. This chain links TRBV2 with TRBJ1-1; no firm D call. Germline-derived CDR1 and CDR2 are SNHLY and FYNNEI. This CDR3 spans 13 amino acids. V was pared by 3 bases and J by 1 base, with 6 bases between. CDR3 residues: CASSDAGNTEAFF. CDR3 coding DNA: TGTGCCAGCAGTGATGCGGGGAACACTGAAGCTTTCTTT.

The chain joins TRBV7-2 to TRBJ2-5, with TRBD2 identical over 14 bases. Germline CDR1 reads SGHTA; CDR2 reads FQGNSA. J gave up 4 bases and V 2 bases, and 9 bases lay outside the gene matches. The CDR3 is made up of 18 amino acids. CDR3: CASSLQRLAGGRGETQYF. The CDR3 DNA reads as TGTGCCAGCAGCTTACAACGACTAGCGGGAGGGCGGGGAGAGACCCAGTACTTC.

In its sample, this clone was seen a few times. This chain uses TRBV28 with TRBJ2-1, with unresolved D. CDR1 and CDR2 from the germline V gene are MDHEN and SYDVKM. V was pared by 10 bases and J by 0 bases, with 7 bases between. The CDR3 has 12 residues. The CDR3 is CATRGSYNEQFF. The CDR3 coding sequence is TGTGCCACGAGAGGCTCCTACAATGAGCAGTTCTTC. The variable domain in full, completed from reference TRBV28 and TRBJ2-1, reads DVKVTQSSRYLVKRTGEKVFLECVQDMDHENMFWYRQDPGLGLRLIYFSYDVKMKEKGDIPEGYSVSREKKERFSLILESASTNQTSMYLCATRGSYNEQFFGPGTRLTVL.

This chain uses TRBV5-1 with TRBJ2-2; 13 positions agree with TRBD2. V shed 4 bases and J 0 bases; nucleotides not matched to a gene: 3. Germline CDR1 reads SGHRS; CDR2 reads YFSETQ. The length of the CDR3 is 17 residues. CDR3 sequence: CASSALAGGPNTGELFF. Written as DNA, the CDR3 is TGCGCCAGCAGCGCACTAGCGGGAGGGCCGAACACCGGGGAGCTGTTTTTT. Together with reference TRBV5-1 and TRBJ2-2, the CDR3 gives the full variable domain: KAGVTQTPRYLIKTRGQQVTLSCSPISGHRSVSWYQQTPGQGLQFLFEYFSETQRNKGNFPGRFSGRQFSNSRSEMNVSTLELGDSALYLCASSALAGGPNTGELFFGEGSRLTVL.

The chain combines TRBV5-4 with TRBJ2-5; 12 bases agree with TRBD2. The germline V gene has CDR1 SGHNT and CDR2 YYREEE (reference sequence). This CDR3 has 16 residues. Losses at the gene ends were 3 bases for V and 1 base for J; bases not matched to a gene: 4. The CDR3 sequence: CASSSTSGRTQETQYF. CDR3 in DNA: TGTGCCAGCAGCTCGACTAGCGGGAGAACCCAAGAGACCCAGTACTTC.

The rearrangement uses TRBV9 and TRBJ1-1; D uncertain. V was clipped by 4 bases and J by 2 bases, with 9 bases between them. From germline, CDR1 is SGDLS and CDR2 YYNGEE. The CDR3 has 13 amino acids. This CDR3 reads CASSLDFNTEAFF. In DNA, the CDR3 is TGTGCCAGCAGCTTGGACTTTAACACTGAAGCTTTCTTT. The variable domain in full, completed from reference TRBV9 and TRBJ1-1, reads DSGVTQTPKHLITATGQRVTLRCSPRSGDLSVYWYQQSLDQGLQFLIQYYNGEERAKGNILERFSAQQFPDLHSELNLSSLELGDSALYFCASSLDFNTEAFFGQGTRLTVV.

This chain connects TRBV10-3 to TRBJ2-3, with 8 bases identical to TRBD1. The V gene end was trimmed by 0 bases and the J gene end by 7 bases; junction bases not matched to a gene: 12. Germline CDR1 reads ENHRY; CDR2 reads SYGVKD. This CDR3 is 17 amino acids long. For the CDR3, the DNA is TGTGCCATCAGTGAGTCTGCCGGCAGGGGGCGGAAAAATACGCAGTATTTT. This encodes CAISESAGRGRKNTQYF.

The gene calls are TRBV25-1 and TRBJ2-2; D call uncertain. Germline loops: CDR1 MGHDK, CDR2 SYGVNS. The CDR3 totals 15 residues. With 1 base removed from V and 5 bases from J, the gap between germline ends came to 11 bases. The chain's CDR3 is CASSEFDGLTGELFF. DNA of the CDR3: TGTGCCAGCAGTGAATTTGACGGGCTTACCGGGGAGCTGTTTTTT.

V and J are TRBV2 and TRBJ2-4; possibly TRBD2 for D (6 bases). The CDR3 contains 14 residues. With 4 bases removed from V and 5 bases from J, the gap between germline ends came to 12 bases. The germline V gene has CDR1 SNHLY and CDR2 FYNNEI. The CDR3 region is CASSVEGLENIQYF. The CDR3 nucleotides are TGTGCCAGCAGTGTGGAGGGGCTGGAAAACATTCAGTACTTC.

The chain recombines TRBV27 with TRBJ1-3, with unresolved D. The CDR3 has 14 amino acids. With 1 base removed from V and 7 bases from J, the gap between germline ends came to 11 bases. Germline V gene sequence: CDR1 MNHEY, CDR2 SMNVEV (reference sequence). This CDR3 reads CASSLLGSENTIYF. The CDR3 DNA reads TGTGCCAGCAGTTTATTGGGTTCGGAGAACACCATATATTTT.

The rearrangement links TRBV27 to TRBJ1-1; D call uncertain. Germline assignment: CDR1 MNHEY and CDR2 SMNVEV (reference sequence). The CDR3 totals 13 residues. V lost 3 bases and J 5 bases, leaving 10 bases between the germline ends. CDR3 DNA sequence: TGTGCCAGCAGTTTTAGCCCTAGGACTGAAGCTTTCTTT. Protein: CASSFSPRTEAFF.

The V and J genes are TRBV5-4 and TRBJ2-1, with 7 bases that match TRBD2. The germline gives CDR1 SGHNT, CDR2 YYREEE (reference sequence). The junction had 2 bases not matched to a gene; V was cut back by 0 bases and J by 2 bases. The CDR3 is 15 amino acids. The CDR3 is CASSLGGGTYNEQFF. CDR3 bases: TGTGCCAGCAGCTTGGGCGGGGGAACCTACAATGAGCAGTTCTTC.

The chain recombines TRBV9 with TRBJ1-2; D gene ambiguous. V was trimmed by 3 bases and J by 5 bases, leaving 17 bases between them. The germline V gene has CDR1 SGDLS and CDR2 YYNGEE. This CDR3 region has 15 residues. Here the CDR3 DNA reads TGTGCCAGCAGCGCCCGACTGGGGATGGGATATGGCTACACCTTC. It translates to CASSARLGMGYGYTF.

The genes are TRBV11-2 and TRBJ1-6; 7 bases line up with TRBD1. The junction had 6 bases not matched to a gene; V was cut back by 5 bases and J by 5 bases. This CDR3 comprises 15 residues. Germline V gene lookup returns CDR1 SGHAT and CDR2 FQNNGV. The CDR3 DNA reads as TGTGCCAGCAGCCCAGGGACAGTTAATAATTCACCCCTCCACTTT. Its translation is CASSPGTVNNSPLHF.

The CDR3 protein is CASSLTLAGELFF. CDR3 DNA: TGTGCCAGCAGCTTAACTCTGGCAGGGGAGCTGTTTTTT. The V call is TRBV7-8, the J call TRBJ2-2; D gene ambiguous. Germline CDR1 and CDR2: SGHVS and FQNEAQ. The CDR3 loop spans 13 amino acids. V shed 2 bases and J shed 8 bases, with 9 bases lying between them.

This clone was recorded once. The V gene is TRBV7-8, the J gene TRBJ2-2, with D perhaps given as TRBD1 or TRBD2 (5 bases each). Trimming stripped 1 base from V and 1 base from J, with 16 bases between. The germline V gene has CDR1 SGHVS and CDR2 FQNEAQ. This CDR3 spans 18 amino acids. CDR3 bases: TGTGCCAGCAGCTTAGGGGGACGAGCGCTAAAGAACACCGGGGAGCTGTTTTTT. Translation gives CASSLGGRALKNTGELFF.

V is TRBV7-2 and J is TRBJ2-5, with a weak D call TRBD1 (6 bases). Gene TRBJ2-7 matches the end of the DNA better, so the J call may be wrong. CDR1 and CDR2 from the germline V gene are SGHTA and FQGNSA. This CDR3 has 15 amino acids. CDR3 in amino acids: CASAVSRDKAYEQYF. The CDR3 DNA reads TGTGCCAGCGCAGTCTCGAGGGACAAGGCCTACGAGCAGTACTTC.

The chain combines TRBV28 with TRBJ1-2, with D possibly matching TRBD1 (5 bases). Germline V gene lookup returns CDR1 MDHEN and CDR2 SYDVKM. V was cut by 9 bases and J by 4 bases, with 15 bases left in between. This CDR3 has 13 residues. CDR3 sequence reads: CASGRGGSYGYTF. CDR3 nucleotides: TGTGCCAGTGGAAGGGGAGGGAGCTATGGCTACACCTTC.